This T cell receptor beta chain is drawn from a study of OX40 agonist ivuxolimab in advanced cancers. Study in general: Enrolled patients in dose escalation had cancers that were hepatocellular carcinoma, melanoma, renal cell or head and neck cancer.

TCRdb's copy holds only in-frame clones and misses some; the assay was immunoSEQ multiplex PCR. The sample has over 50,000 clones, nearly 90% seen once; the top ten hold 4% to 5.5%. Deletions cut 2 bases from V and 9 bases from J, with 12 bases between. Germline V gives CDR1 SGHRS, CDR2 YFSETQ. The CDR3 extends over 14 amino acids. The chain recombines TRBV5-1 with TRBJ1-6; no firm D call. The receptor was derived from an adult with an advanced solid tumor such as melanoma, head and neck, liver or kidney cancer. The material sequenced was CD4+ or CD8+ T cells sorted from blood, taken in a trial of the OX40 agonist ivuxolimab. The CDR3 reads CASSFEDLPSPLHF. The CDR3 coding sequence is TGCGCCAGCAGCTTTGAGGATTTACCTTCACCCCTCCACTTT. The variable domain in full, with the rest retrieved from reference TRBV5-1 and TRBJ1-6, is KAGVTQTPRYLIKTRGQQVTLSCSPISGHRSVSWYQQTPGQGLQFLFEYFSETQRNKGNFPGRFSGRQFSNSRSEMNVSTLELGDSALYLCASSFEDLPSPLHFGNGTRLTVT.